The rows below give T cell receptor beta chains drawn from one sample of a study of T cell responses to AZD1222 COVID-19 vaccine. Repertoires were generated with immunoSEQ multiplex PCR, while TCRdb's copy carries only in-frame clones and drops some. The data contain about 42,000 clones, roughly 83% of them singletons. Here the sequenced sample was peripheral blood, taken 28 days after the second AZD1222 dose. Every receptor here comes from an adult who received the AZD1222 COVID-19 vaccine. The CDR3 runs from the conserved cysteine through the conserved F or W. The D gene is left open where the match is weak. Size values are once, few and many counts, or a class for expanded clones, and some rows have none.

V gene,clone size,J gene,D gene,CDR3 protein,CDR3 DNA
TRBV7-8,NA,TRBJ1-2,TRBD1,CASSLAYRGQSLGYTF,TGTGCCAGCAGCTTAGCGTACAGGGGGCAATCTCTTGGCTACACCTTC
TRBV28,NA,TRBJ1-4,TRBD1,CASSGTGGTKTNEKLFF,TGTGCCAGCAGTGGGACAGGGGGTACTAAAACTAATGAAAAACTGTTTTTT
TRBV25-1,NA,TRBJ2-2,TRBD1,CARGGPDRAGTGELFF,TGTGCCAGAGGAGGGCCGGACAGGGCGGGCACCGGGGAGCTGTTTTTT
TRBV30,NA,TRBJ1-4,NA,CAWRRERVPTTNEKLFF,TGTGCCTGGAGGAGGGAAAGGGTTCCGACAACTAATGAAAAACTGTTTTTT
TRBV6-5,NA,TRBJ2-7,NA,CATLNNYGHEQYF,TGTGCCACCTTGAATAATTACGGGCACGAGCAGTACTTC
TRBV5-1,NA,TRBJ1-4,NA,CASTRFLGGEELFF,TGCGCCAGCACGAGGTTTCTTGGGGGAGAGGAACTGTTTTTT
TRBV19,few,TRBJ2-6,NA,CASRDSSGANVLTF,TGTGCCAGTAGGGACAGCTCTGGGGCCAACGTCCTGACTTTC
TRBV6-1,NA,TRBJ2-6,NA,CASRGRTITGANVLTF,TGTGCCAGCCGTGGACGGACAATAACTGGGGCCAACGTCCTGACTTTC
TRBV12-5,NA,TRBJ2-7,NA,CASGLVPVGGSKYDEQYF,TGTGCTAGTGGTTTGGTCCCGGTAGGGGGATCCAAATACGACGAGCAGTACTTC
TRBV6-5,NA,TRBJ1-1,NA,CASSRGPVNSEAFF,TGTGCCAGCAGTCGGGGCCCCGTGAACTCTGAAGCTTTCTTT
TRBV6-5,NA,TRBJ1-2,TRBD1,CASRLGQGIYGYTF,TGTGCCAGCAGACTCGGACAGGGCATCTATGGCTACACCTTC
TRBV3-1/TRBV3-2,NA,TRBJ2-1,NA,CASSQVGGTGPYNEQFF,TGTGCCAGCAGCCAAGTCGGTGGGACTGGCCCTTACAATGAGCAGTTCTTC
TRBV5-4,NA,TRBJ1-1,NA,CASSFGGLKANTEAFF,TGTGCCAGCAGCTTCGGAGGCCTAAAGGCGAACACTGAAGCTTTCTTT
TRBV7-2,once,TRBJ2-3,NA,CASSSLTHQYF,TGTGCCAGCAGCTCTCTAACCCATCAGTATTTT
TRBV29-1,NA,TRBJ1-2,NA,CSVEVDNGYTF,TGCAGCGTTGAAGTGGACAATGGCTACACCTTC
TRBV5-1,NA,TRBJ2-5,NA,CASSGGTGGYQETQYF,TGCGCCAGCAGCGGAGGGACTGGGGGGTACCAAGAGACCCAGTACTTC
TRBV3-1/TRBV3-2,NA,TRBJ2-1,NA,CASNGQGGAEQFF,TGTGCCAGTAATGGGCAGGGTGGTGCTGAGCAGTTCTTC
TRBV2,NA,TRBJ2-2,TRBD2,CASSEPGAGGRTGELFF,TGTGCCAGCAGTGAACCGGGAGCGGGGGGACGGACCGGGGAGCTGTTTTTT
TRBV7-2,NA,TRBJ2-1,NA,CASSLDRLNNEQFF,TGTGCCAGCAGCTTAGACCGACTGAACAATGAGCAGTTCTTC
TRBV3-1/TRBV3-2,NA,TRBJ2-1,NA,CASSPSTVYNEQFF,TGTGCCAGCAGCCCCTCGACAGTTTACAATGAGCAGTTCTTC
TRBV9,NA,TRBJ1-4,NA,CASSVAPELGEKLFF,TGTGCCAGCAGCGTAGCTCCCGAACTAGGTGAAAAACTGTTTTTT
TRBV3-1/TRBV3-2,NA,TRBJ1-4,NA,CASSPLGVNEKLFF,TGTGCCAGCAGCCCTCTGGGCGTCAATGAAAAACTGTTTTTT
TRBV27,NA,TRBJ1-5,NA,CASSPWGRGSNQPQHF,TGTGCCAGCAGTCCTTGGGGAAGGGGAAGCAATCAGCCCCAGCATTTT
TRBV5-4,NA,TRBJ1-2,NA,CASSSWGGGGYGYTF,TGTGCCAGCAGCTCGTGGGGCGGGGGAGGCTATGGCTACACCTTC
TRBV6-2/TRBV6-3,once,TRBJ1-1,NA,CASSLGQLEAFF,TGTGCCAGCAGTCTCGGACAGCTTGAAGCTTTCTTT
TRBV5-1,NA,TRBJ2-1,TRBD1,CASSLDSSGGLSEQFF,TGCGCCAGCAGCTTGGACAGTTCAGGGGGCTTAAGTGAGCAGTTCTTC
TRBV27,NA,TRBJ2-7,NA,CASRSSSILGDEQYF,TGTGCCAGCAGATCAAGCTCTATATTGGGGGACGAGCAGTACTTC
TRBV27,NA,TRBJ2-1,TRBD2,CASSLSPSGGLTYNEQFF,TGTGCCAGCAGTTTATCGCCTAGCGGGGGGTTAACCTACAATGAGCAGTTCTTC
TRBV27,few,TRBJ1-1,NA,CASRWDLNTEAFF,TGTGCCAGCAGATGGGATCTGAACACTGAAGCTTTCTTT
TRBV7-9,NA,TRBJ1-5,NA,CASSSQGNQPQHF,TGTGCCAGCAGCTCACAGGGTAATCAGCCCCAGCATTTT
TRBV14,NA,TRBJ1-2,TRBD1,CASSQVSTGYDGYTF,TGTGCCAGCAGCCAAGTGTCGACAGGGTACGATGGCTACACCTTC
TRBV5-1,once,TRBJ1-1,NA,CASSPRPSGGNTEAFF,TGCGCCAGCAGCCCGAGGCCTTCGGGGGGGAACACTGAAGCTTTCTTT
TRBV5-5,NA,TRBJ2-5,NA,CASSSNSLPQETQYF,TGTGCCAGCAGCTCGAACAGTTTACCTCAAGAGACCCAGTACTTC
TRBV5-1,NA,TRBJ1-1,NA,CASSSLPRQRTEAFF,TGCGCCAGCAGCTCTTTGCCACGACAGCGCACTGAAGCTTTCTTT
TRBV9,NA,TRBJ1-3,TRBD1,CASSASGQHSGNTIYF,TGTGCCAGCAGCGCCTCGGGACAGCACTCTGGAAACACCATATATTTT
TRBV27,NA,TRBJ1-2,NA,CASGSGENYGYTF,TGTGCCAGCGGTTCAGGGGAGAACTATGGCTACACCTTC
TRBV4-1,NA,TRBJ1-5,NA,CASSQGGTQLGPQHF,TGCGCCAGCAGCCAAGGTGGGACACAGTTGGGGCCCCAGCATTTT
TRBV19,NA,TRBJ2-2,TRBD2,CASTERGANTGELFF,TGTGCCAGTACTGAGCGGGGGGCGAACACCGGGGAGCTGTTTTTT
TRBV19,few,TRBJ1-5,TRBD1,CASSIEYRGRQPQHF,TGTGCCAGTAGTATAGAATACAGGGGGCGTCAGCCCCAGCATTTT
TRBV5-1,NA,TRBJ1-3,NA,CASSPDTFGNTIYF,TGCGCCAGCAGCCCCGACACCTTCGGAAACACCATATATTTT
TRBV6-4,NA,TRBJ2-3,TRBD2,CASSAGTGGPAGTDTQYF,TGTGCCAGCAGCGCCGGGACGGGGGGGCCTGCCGGGACAGATACGCAGTATTTT
TRBV19,NA,TRBJ1-1,NA,CASSISGGARRGAFF,TGTGCCAGTAGTATTAGCGGGGGGGCTAGGCGTGGAGCTTTCTTT
TRBV7-8,NA,TRBJ2-2,TRBD1,CASSLGTGGVGGELFF,TGTGCCAGCAGCTTAGGGACAGGGGGCGTGGGCGGGGAGCTGTTTTTT
TRBV7-8,NA,TRBJ1-1,NA,CASSLDGSAAWNTEAFF,TGTGCCAGCAGCTTAGATGGTTCGGCAGCGTGGAACACTGAAGCTTTCTTT
TRBV5-1,NA,TRBJ2-1,TRBD1,CASSSGTGTYNEQFF,TGCGCCAGCAGCTCCGGGACAGGGACCTACAATGAGCAGTTCTTC
TRBV11-2,NA,TRBJ2-2,TRBD1,CASSPGTANTGELFF,TGTGCCAGCAGCCCAGGGACAGCTAACACCGGGGAGCTGTTTTTT
TRBV30,NA,TRBJ1-1,NA,CASRRDNTEAFF,TGTGCTTCACGACGGGACAACACTGAAGCTTTCTTT
TRBV6-5,NA,TRBJ1-2,TRBD1,CASTSDRGYYGYTF,TGTGCCAGCACCTCGGACAGGGGGTACTATGGCTACACCTTC
TRBV25-1,NA,TRBJ1-4,NA,CASSEVGTDEKLFF,TGTGCCAGCAGTGAAGTAGGGACCGATGAAAAACTGTTTTTT
TRBV9,NA,TRBJ1-3,NA,CASSVEGDSGNTIYF,TGTGCCAGCAGCGTAGAAGGGGATTCCGGAAACACCATATATTTT